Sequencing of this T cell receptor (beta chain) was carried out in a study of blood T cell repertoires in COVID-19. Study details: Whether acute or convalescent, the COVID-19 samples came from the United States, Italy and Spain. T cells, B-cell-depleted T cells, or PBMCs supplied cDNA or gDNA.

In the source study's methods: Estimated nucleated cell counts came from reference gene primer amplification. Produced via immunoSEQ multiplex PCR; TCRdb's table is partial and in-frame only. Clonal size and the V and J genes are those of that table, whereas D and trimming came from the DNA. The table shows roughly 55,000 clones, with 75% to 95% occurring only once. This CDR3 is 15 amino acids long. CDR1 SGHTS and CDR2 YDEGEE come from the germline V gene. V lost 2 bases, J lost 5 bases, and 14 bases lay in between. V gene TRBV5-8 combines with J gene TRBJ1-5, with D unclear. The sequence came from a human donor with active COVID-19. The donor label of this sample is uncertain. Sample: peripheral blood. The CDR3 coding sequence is TGTGCCAGCAGCTTATCTGGAGGGTCAGATCAGCCCCAGCATTTT. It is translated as CASSLSGGSDQPQHF.